The next 20 T cell receptor beta chains were all read from a single sample in a study of cytomegalovirus exposure and HLA in healthy donors. Use of 60 Vbeta and 13 Jbeta primers characterized the PCR. The assay was immunoSEQ multiplex PCR, and TCRdb's table has in-frame clones only and misses some. The data include 70,000 or so clones; the top ten clones carry over 4.5%. The specimen sequenced was PBMCs. The receptors come from a middle-aged man in good health and CMV-seronegative.

The chain couples TRBV11-2 to TRBJ2-7; the match to TRBD1 covers 7 bases. J was trimmed by 1 base and V by 5 bases; bases with no gene match: 11. Germline V gene lookup returns CDR1 SGHAT and CDR2 FQNNGV. The CDR3 runs to 16 residues. CDR3 protein: CASSQKPGQQSYEQYF. CDR3 sequence (DNA): TGTGCCAGCAGCCAAAAACCGGGACAGCAATCCTACGAGCAGTACTTC.

V and J are TRBV7-9 and TRBJ1-6; TRBD1 aligns across 8 bases. The germline V gene has CDR1 SEHNR and CDR2 FQNEAQ (reference sequence). Trimming at V came to 5 bases and at J to 6 bases, leaving 6 bases not matched to a gene. CDR3 length: 15 residues. The CDR3 region has the DNA TGTGCCAGCAGCATCACACAGGGGGGTAATTCACCCCTCCACTTT. This encodes CASSITQGGNSPLHF.

To note about this clone: One junction end does not reproduce the germline sequence, and a read error may be involved. The rearrangement uses TRBV15 and TRBJ2-5; TRBD2 agrees at 7 bases. Germline CDR1 and CDR2: LNHNV and YYDKDF (reference sequence). This CDR3 has 16 residues. The chain's CDR3 is CATGRERGTTKETQYF. The CDR3 DNA reads TGTGCCACCGGCAGAGAACGCGGGACTACAAAAGAGACCCAGTACTTC.

V is TRBV7-2 and J is TRBJ2-2; 7 bases line up with TRBD2. Germline CDR1 reads SGHTA; CDR2 reads FQGNSA. V lost 3 bases, J lost 7 bases, and 11 bases stayed unmatched. This CDR3 has 16 amino acids. Here the CDR3 reads CASSFTPSGGHGELFF. The CDR3 DNA reads as TGTGCCAGCAGCTTTACGCCTAGCGGTGGACACGGGGAGCTGTTTTTT.

This chain connects TRBV13 to TRBJ2-1; D possibly corresponds to TRBD1 (5 bases). CDR1 and CDR2 (germline): PRHDT, FYEKMQ (reference sequence). The CDR3 runs to 15 residues. The germline V and J ends were trimmed by 2 bases and 5 bases, with 13 bases remaining between them. The CDR3, as DNA: TGTGCCAGCAGCTTATTTACAGGCTCAAACAATGAGCAGTTCTTC. This encodes CASSLFTGSNNEQFF.

This chain links TRBV7-2 with TRBJ2-1, with D tentatively TRBD1 (7 bases). The CDR3 is 16 amino acids. The V end lost 1 base, the J end lost 1 base, and 11 bases lay between the germline ends. The germline V gene encodes CDR1 SGHTA and CDR2 FQGNSA. CDR3 in amino acids: CASSLGQGGSYNEQFF. CDR3 coding DNA: TGTGCCAGCAGCTTAGGACAGGGAGGATCCTACAATGAGCAGTTCTTC.

This chain joins TRBV7-2 and TRBJ1-1, with TRBD1 as a possible D gene (6 bases). This CDR3 spans 13 amino acids. V shed 2 bases and J shed 4 bases, with 8 bases lying between them. Germline lookup yields CDR1 SGHTA and CDR2 FQGNSA. CDR3 in DNA: TGTGCCAGCAGCTTAAGGGGGAGCACTGAAGCTTTCTTT. Its translation: CASSLRGSTEAFF. The whole variable domain, filled in from reference TRBV7-2 and TRBJ1-1, reads GAGVSQSPSNKVTEKGKDVELRCDPISGHTALYWYRQSLGQGLEFLIYFQGNSAPDKSGLPSDRFSAERTGGSVSTLTIQRTQQEDSAVYLCASSLRGSTEAFFGQGTRLTVV.

The chain combines TRBV30 with TRBJ1-5; TRBD1 might be the D (6 bases). CDR3 length equals 15 residues. Germline CDR1 reads GTSNPN; CDR2 reads SVGIG (reference sequence). The germline V and J ends were trimmed by 0 bases and 4 bases, with 13 bases remaining between them. DNA of the CDR3: TGTGCCTGGAGTGTCTCAGGGGATATTAATCAGCCCCAGCATTTT. This encodes CAWSVSGDINQPQHF.

The chain uses TRBV27 and TRBJ2-4; 11 bases are a match to TRBD1. CDR3 length: 14 residues. V gave up 4 bases and J gave up 9 bases; unmatched junction bases: 5. Looked up from germline, CDR1 is MNHEY and CDR2 is SMNVEV (reference sequence). The CDR3 protein is CASSSGTGGVIQYF. The CDR3 DNA sequence: TGTGCCAGCAGTTCAGGGACAGGGGGTGTCATTCAGTACTTC.

The chain links TRBV6-1 to TRBJ1-2; D ambiguous. The germline V gene has CDR1 MNHNS and CDR2 SASEGT. Trimming removed 10 bases from V and 6 bases from J, with 18 bases in between. There are 13 residues in the CDR3. The CDR3 region is CATQQILGDGYTF. The CDR3 region has the DNA TGTGCCACCCAACAGATTCTGGGAGATGGCTACACCTTC.

The rearrangement joins TRBV6-5 to TRBJ2-5, with 8 bases that match TRBD2. The better agreement between TRBJ2-7 and the DNA end casts doubt on the J call. Per germline, CDR1 MNHEY and CDR2 SVGAGI. The CDR3 loop spans 15 amino acids. This chain's CDR3 is CASTPMVAGTYEQYF. In DNA form, the CDR3 reads TGTGCCAGCACCCCCATGGTAGCGGGGACCTACGAGCAGTACTTC.

This chain uses TRBV29-1 with TRBJ1-5; 8 bases fit TRBD1. The V gene's germline CDR1 is SQVTM and CDR2 ANQGSEA. The CDR3 loop spans 16 amino acids. V shed 0 bases and J 4 bases; nucleotides not matched to a gene: 8. The CDR3 DNA reads as TGCAGCGTTGAAGATCCTGCAGGGGGCACGAATCAGCCCCAGCATTTT. Translation: CSVEDPAGGTNQPQHF.

V and J are TRBV6-5 and TRBJ1-1; the match to TRBD1 covers 7 bases. The germline V gene has CDR1 MNHEY and CDR2 SVGAGI. This CDR3 region has 13 residues. After removal of 6 bases from V and 7 bases from J, the junction contained 8 bases not matched to a gene. In nucleotides, the CDR3 is TGTGCCAGCAGAACAAGACAGGGTTATGAAGCTTTCTTT. It is translated as CASRTRQGYEAFF.

DNA of the CDR3: TGTGCCAGCAGCTTAGGTTGGGGCGGGGAGCCCCAGCATTTT. As protein: CASSLGWGGEPQHF. V gene TRBV27 combines with J gene TRBJ1-5, with D tentatively TRBD1 (5 bases). V lost 6 bases and J lost 8, with 17 bases in between. The CDR3 has 14 amino acids. Germline-derived CDR1 and CDR2 are MNHEY and SMNVEV (reference sequence).

For this clone: Germline is not matched at one junction end, which may reflect a read error. This chain joins TRBV7-7 and TRBJ2-5, with 8 bases identical to TRBD1. In germline, CDR1 is SSHAT, CDR2 FNYEAQ (reference sequence). CDR3 length: 14 residues. The CDR3 reads CASSLAGGGETQYF. For the CDR3, the DNA is TGTGCTAGCAGCTTAGCAGGGGGCGGAGAGACCCAGTACTTC.

The chain uses TRBV5-1 and TRBJ2-5, with TRBD2 matching over 11 bases. This CDR3 spans 22 amino acids. Germline trimming cut 2 bases from V and 1 base from J; bases unmatched to any gene: 22. The germline V gene has CDR1 SGHRS and CDR2 YFSETQ. The CDR3 here is CASSFHVTGHSSGGLIQETQYF. In nucleotides, the CDR3 is TGCGCCAGCAGCTTCCATGTCACGGGACACTCTAGCGGGGGGCTCATCCAAGAGACCCAGTACTTC.

The chain couples TRBV18 to TRBJ2-1; 12 bases align to TRBD2. Germline loops: CDR1 KGHSH, CDR2 LQKENI. The trim removed 0 bases at V and 3 bases at J, leaving 6 bases unmatched. CDR3 length: 18 residues. CDR3 in DNA: TGTGCCAGCTCACCACCGGTCCGGACTAGCGGGATCTACAATGAGCAGTTCTTC. Its translation is CASSPPVRTSGIYNEQFF.

The J gene is TRBJ2-1, the V gene TRBV7-6, with 12 bases aligning to TRBD2. The CDR3 is 18 amino acids. Germline values: CDR1 SGHVS, CDR2 FNYEAQ. V lost 0 bases, J lost 3 bases, and 6 bases stayed unmatched. The DNA of the CDR3 is TGTGCCAGCAGCTTAGCGCTATCGACTAGCGGGGGCTACAATGAGCAGTTCTTC. As protein: CASSLALSTSGGYNEQFF.

The chain links TRBV10-3 to TRBJ2-1, with 12 positions matching TRBD1. The germline V gene encodes CDR1 ENHRY and CDR2 SYGVKD. With V trimmed by 6 bases and J by 5 bases, 5 bases remained unmatched. The CDR3 covers 15 residues. CDR3 DNA: TGTGCCATCAGAGGGGACAGGGGGCAAGACAATGAGCAGTTCTTC. Its translation: CAIRGDRGQDNEQFF.

This chain's CDR3 is CASSLVAGANTDTQYF. DNA for the CDR3: TGTGCCAGCAGCTTAGTAGCGGGGGCCAACACAGATACGCAGTATTTT. The V call is TRBV7-2, the J call TRBJ2-3; 9 positions match TRBD2. Germline trimming cut 1 base from V and 2 bases from J; bases unmatched to any gene: 4. Germline loops: CDR1 SGHTA, CDR2 FQGNSA. The CDR3 is 16 amino acids.